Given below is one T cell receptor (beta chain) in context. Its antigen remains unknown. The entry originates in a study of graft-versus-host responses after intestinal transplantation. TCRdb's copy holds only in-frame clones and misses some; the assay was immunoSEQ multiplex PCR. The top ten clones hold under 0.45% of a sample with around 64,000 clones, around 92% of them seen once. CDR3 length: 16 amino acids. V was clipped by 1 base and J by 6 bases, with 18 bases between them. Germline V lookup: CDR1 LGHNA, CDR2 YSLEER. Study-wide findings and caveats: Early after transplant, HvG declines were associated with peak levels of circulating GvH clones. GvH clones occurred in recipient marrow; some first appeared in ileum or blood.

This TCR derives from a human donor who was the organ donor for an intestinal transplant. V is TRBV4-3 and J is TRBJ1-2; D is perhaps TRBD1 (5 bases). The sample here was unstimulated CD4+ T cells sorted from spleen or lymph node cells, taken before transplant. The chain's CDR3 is CASSQVGAGSFNGYTF. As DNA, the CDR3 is TGCGCCAGCAGCCAAGTTGGGGCAGGGAGTTTTAATGGCTACACCTTC.